This is a list of T cell receptor beta chains from one sample in a study of T cell repertoires in cytomegalovirus infection. These TCRs are of unknown antigen specificity. In TCRdb, the reads were re-called with MiXCR into one record per CDR3 protein. The table has about 830,000 distinct CDR3 sequences, roughly 33% seen once. The specimen comprised cultured CD8+ T cells from PBMCs, sampled from culture after CMV antigen stimulation. Source of these receptors: a human donor in good health (CMV status not recorded). Some clones in this sample may be carry-over from other donors' samples. The CDR3 runs from the conserved cysteine through the conserved F or W. D genes are given only for firm matches. Some rows have no size entry. The others give once, few or many, or a class for an expanded clone.

d_gene,j_gene,abundance,v_gene,CDR3aa,CDR3nt
TRBD2,TRBJ2-4,-,TRBV4-2,CASSHQRGGKNIQYF,TGTGCCAGCAGCCATCAGCGGGGGGGCAAAAACATTCAGTACTTC
-,TRBJ1-5,many,TRBV19,CASTLGGQPQHF,TGTGCCAGCACCCTCGGGGGTCAGCCCCAGCATTTT
-,TRBJ2-7,-,TRBV5-6,CASSLFGYEQYF,TGTGCCAGCAGCTTGTTCGGCTACGAGCAGTACTTC
-,TRBJ2-5,once,TRBV5-1,CASSLSQRQETQYF,TGCGCCAGCAGCTTGTCCCAGAGACAAGAGACCCAGTACTTC
TRBD1,TRBJ1-5,-,TRBV4-1,CASSGGTEYQPQHF,TGCGCCAGCAGCGGAGGGACAGAGTATCAGCCCCAGCATTTT
-,TRBJ1-4,-,TRBV3-1,CASSTGGVATNEKLFF,TGTGCCAGCAGCACCGGAGGGGTTGCAACTAATGAAAAACTGTTTTTT
-,TRBJ2-4,many,TRBV7-2,CASSLTGSGSIQYF,TGTGCCAGCAGCCTAACAGGGTCGGGTTCCATTCAGTACTTC
TRBD1,TRBJ2-1,few,TRBV10-3,CAINPDRGYNEQFF,TGTGCCATCAATCCGGACAGGGGCTACAATGAGCAGTTCTTC
TRBD1,TRBJ2-1,-,TRBV27,CASSRGPGDSYNEQFF,TGTGCCAGCAGCAGGGGGCCCGGGGACTCCTACAATGAGCAGTTCTTC
-,TRBJ1-1,-,TRBV28,CASSPSPTVNTEAFF,TGTGCCAGCAGTCCAAGCCCGACAGTAAACACTGAAGCTTTCTTT
TRBD2,TRBJ2-6,few,TRBV3-1,CASSQDLRSGGAGANVLTF,TGTGCCAGCAGCCAAGATCTTAGATCGGGGGGAGCTGGGGCCAACGTCCTGACTTTC
-,TRBJ2-5,-,TRBV10-3,CAIGRSDQETQYF,TGTGCCATCGGAAGGTCAGATCAAGAGACCCAGTACTTC
-,TRBJ1-3,few,TRBV6-2/TRBV6-3,CASRDTADYIGNTIYF,TGTGCCAGCAGGGACACGGCCGATTATATTGGAAACACCATATATTTT
TRBD1,TRBJ2-5,-,TRBV6-5,CASSYLAGQGGETQYF,TGTGCCAGCAGTTATCTTGCGGGACAGGGAGGAGAGACCCAGTACTTC
-,TRBJ2-5,-,TRBV6-1,CASSKFSAQETQYF,TGTGCCAGCAGTAAATTCTCCGCCCAAGAGACCCAGTACTTC
-,TRBJ1-2,-,TRBV13,CASSLVGGSNYGYTF,TGTGCCAGCAGCTTAGTGGGGGGGAGTAACTATGGCTACACCTTC
-,TRBJ2-7,once,TRBV6-8,CASSTSGTGYSGEQYF,TGTGCCAGCAGCACTAGCGGGACAGGGTACTCGGGCGAGCAGTACTTC
-,TRBJ1-6,-,TRBV19,CASSRRGEPGINSPLHF,TGTGCCAGTAGCCGGAGGGGCGAGCCAGGAATTAATTCACCCCTCCACTTT
TRBD1,TRBJ1-1,few,TRBV7-9,CASRGTVDRNTEAFF,TGTGCCAGCAGGGGGACAGTTGATAGGAACACTGAAGCTTTCTTT
-,TRBJ2-5,few,TRBV11-2,CAGQGYLSETQYF,TGTGCCGGGCAGGGTTATCTTTCGGAGACCCAGTACTTC
-,TRBJ2-1,few,TRBV7-9,CASRYSPADEQFF,TGTGCCAGCAGGTATTCCCCGGCCGATGAGCAGTTCTTC
TRBD2,TRBJ2-1,few,TRBV6-2/TRBV6-3,CASSYSKSPSGSSYNEQFF,TGTGCCAGCAGTTACTCGAAGTCCCCTAGCGGGAGCTCCTACAATGAGCAGTTCTTC
-,TRBJ1-5,many,TRBV7-2,CASSPGVSNQPQHF,TGTGCCAGCAGCCCTGGGGTTAGCAATCAGCCCCAGCATTTT
-,TRBJ2-7,few,TRBV4-2,CASSQTLAATYEQYF,TGTGCCAGCAGCCAAACCTTAGCGGCCACCTACGAGCAGTACTTC
TRBD2,TRBJ2-7,-,TRBV4-2,CASSRAGEAYEQYF,TGTGCCAGCAGCCGGGCGGGGGAGGCCTACGAGCAGTACTTC
-,TRBJ1-6,few,TRBV7-2,CASSLVYRVNSPLHF,TGTGCCAGCAGCTTAGTTTACAGGGTGAATTCACCCCTCCACTTT
-,TRBJ1-4,once,TRBV6-1,CASSEGDWQYDEKLFF,TGTGCCAGCAGTGAAGGGGACTGGCAGTATGATGAAAAACTGTTTTTT
-,TRBJ2-7,-,TRBV12-3/TRBV12-4,CASPNKTAPWHF,TGTGCCAGTCCAAATAAAACAGCCCCATGGCACTTC
TRBD1,TRBJ1-1,-,TRBV20-1,CSARDRRTGGGGEAFF,TGCAGTGCTAGAGATCGCCGGACAGGAGGGGGTGGTGAGGCTTTCTTT
-,TRBJ2-5,-,TRBV18,CASSPRRAQGNQETQYF,TGTGCCAGCTCACCAAGGAGGGCACAGGGGAACCAAGAGACCCAGTACTTC
-,TRBJ2-1,few,TRBV7-6,CASSLEGTHQGREQFF,TGTGCCAGCAGCTTAGAAGGTACTCACCAGGGGCGTGAGCAGTTCTTC
-,TRBJ2-1,-,TRBV11-3,CASSFGVQEDTGTPNSYNEQFF,TGTGCCAGCAGCTTCGGTGTCCAAGAAGACACCGGGACTCCAAACTCCTACAATGAGCAGTTCTTC
TRBD2,TRBJ2-1,few,TRBV10-1,CASSELAGGSSREFF,TGCGCCAGCAGTGAGCTAGCGGGGGGATCCTCGCGTGAGTTCTTC
-,TRBJ1-1,-,TRBV12-3/TRBV12-4,CASSFSRENTEAFF,TGTGCCAGCAGTTTCTCTCGGGAGAACACTGAAGCTTTCTTT
-,TRBJ1-4,many,TRBV4-2,CASSQDRSNEKLFF,TGTGCCAGCAGCCAAGACAGGAGTAATGAAAAACTGTTTTTT
-,TRBJ1-6,-,TRBV27,CASTFTGSNSPLHF,TGTGCCAGCACCTTTACAGGGTCCAATTCACCCCTCCACTTT
-,TRBJ1-5,-,TRBV9,CASSVGQINQPQHF,TGTGCCAGCAGCGTAGGGCAGATTAATCAGCCCCAGCATTTT
TRBD1,TRBJ1-2,few,TRBV7-6,CASSSGTGPGYTF,TGTGCCAGCAGCTCCGGGACAGGACCGGGCTACACCTTC
TRBD1,TRBJ2-1,-,TRBV7-9,CASSYQGTGENEQFF,TGTGCCAGCAGCTACCAAGGGACAGGGGAGAATGAGCAGTTCTTC
-,TRBJ1-5,-,TRBV19,CASSPGPRMDQPQHF,TGTGCCAGTAGTCCCGGGCCTCGGATGGATCAGCCCCAGCATTTT
-,TRBJ2-1,-,TRBV12-3/TRBV12-4,CASGGAATTYNEQFF,TGTGCCAGCGGGGGGGCAGCTACAACCTACAATGAGCAGTTCTTC
-,TRBJ2-1,-,TRBV6-5,CASSPQPESAHNEQFF,TGTGCCAGCAGCCCCCAGCCGGAGTCGGCCCACAATGAGCAGTTCTTC
-,TRBJ2-1,many,TRBV7-2,CASSFPSSYNEQFF,TGTGCCAGCAGCTTCCCCAGCTCCTACAATGAGCAGTTCTTC
-,TRBJ1-2,-,TRBV20-1,CSALPVGTLDGYTF,TGCAGTGCTCTCCCTGTAGGGACATTGGATGGCTACACCTTC
TRBD1,TRBJ1-1,-,TRBV4-2,CASSQEGTGSLYEAFF,TGTGCCAGCAGCCAAGAGGGGACAGGGTCACTTTATGAAGCTTTCTTT
-,TRBJ2-2,many,TRBV7-2,CASSLGGGPLNTGELFF,TGTGCCAGCAGCTTAGGGGGGGGCCCTCTGAACACCGGGGAGCTGTTTTTT
TRBD2,TRBJ2-3,many,TRBV7-2,CASSWVAGVTDTQYF,TGTGCCAGCAGCTGGGTAGCGGGGGTCACAGATACGCAGTATTTT
TRBD1,TRBJ1-5,-,TRBV12-3/TRBV12-4,CASSPGGPYSNQPQHF,TGTGCCAGCAGCCCAGGGGGGCCTTATAGCAATCAGCCCCAGCATTTT
-,TRBJ2-1,-,TRBV10-3,CAISESKSVPVNEQFF,TGTGCCATCAGTGAGTCTAAGAGCGTCCCGGTGAATGAGCAGTTCTTC
TRBD1,TRBJ2-1,-,TRBV27,CASSLPPPGQGAYNEQFF,TGTGCCAGCAGTTTACCCCCGCCGGGACAGGGGGCCTACAATGAGCAGTTCTTC
TRBD1,TRBJ1-3,few,TRBV6-5,CASSYDRVGNTIYF,TGTGCCAGCAGTTACGACAGGGTTGGAAACACCATATATTTT
TRBD1,TRBJ2-1,-,TRBV6-1,CASSEVTGGGNEQFF,TGTGCCAGCAGTGAAGTGACAGGGGGCGGCAATGAGCAGTTCTTC
-,TRBJ1-5,-,TRBV6-1,CASRPDSNQPQHF,TGTGCCAGTAGGCCGGATAGCAATCAGCCCCAGCATTTT
TRBD1,TRBJ1-4,-,TRBV14,CASSQRTTGVLNEKLFF,TGTGCCAGCAGCCAAAGGACTACAGGGGTACTTAATGAAAAACTGTTTTTT
-,TRBJ2-2,many,TRBV7-8,CASTIRGGNTGELFF,TGTGCCAGCACCATAAGGGGGGGTAACACCGGGGAGCTGTTTTTT
-,TRBJ2-7,-,TRBV15,CATSRVGPGVTSYEQYF,TGTGCCACCAGCAGAGTTGGACCGGGGGTCACTTCCTACGAGCAGTACTTC
TRBD1,TRBJ2-7,-,TRBV11-3,CASSFRQGVPYEQYF,TGTGCCAGCAGCTTTCGACAGGGGGTTCCCTACGAGCAGTACTTC
-,TRBJ2-3,few,TRBV7-9,CASKGPAAPDTQYF,TGTGCCAGCAAAGGGCCGGCGGCCCCAGATACGCAGTATTTT
TRBD1,TRBJ1-1,-,TRBV6-2/TRBV6-3,CASSYVHGQGGLNTEAFF,TGTGCCAGCAGTTACGTCCACGGACAGGGCGGGCTAAACACTGAAGCTTTCTTT